The 32 T cell receptor beta chains in this list originate from one sample, sequenced in a study of response to subunit inactivated influenza vaccine. One entry per CDR3 protein, called by TCRdb with MiXCR from the RT-PCR reads. The sample yields approximately 500,000 distinct CDR3 sequences, 20% to 25% seen once. The sample was also linked to a second study, of T cells expressing NK-cell markers. That study reports: In generating TCR beta cDNA, 5'RACE template switching with UMIs was used.

This specimen was CD4+ T cells sorted from PBMCs, taken about 12 days after vaccination. Receptor source: a man between 45 and 60 years old who received an inactivated influenza vaccine.

This rearrangement joins TRBV10-3 to TRBJ2-7; D not certain. The CDR3 runs to 14 residues. Trimming took off 11 bases at V and 2 bases at J, with 19 bases between the two ends. CDR1 ENHRY and CDR2 SYGVKD come from the germline V gene. The CDR3 DNA sequence: TGTGCCTCCCGCCCGGCAGGCCGAACCTACGAGCAGTACTTC. Its translation is CASRPAGRTYEQYF.

This clonotype was found a few times. The genes are TRBV7-9 and TRBJ2-2, with unresolved D. The CDR3 totals 13 residues. Per germline, CDR1 SEHNR and CDR2 FQNEAQ (reference sequence). Trimming left V 4 bases short and J 4 bases short, with 7 bases between. This CDR3 is CASSSQVTGELFF. CDR3 bases: TGTGCCAGCAGCTCGCAGGTCACCGGGGAGCTGTTTTTT.

This clonotype was seen more than once but under ten times. The chain is built from TRBV6-2 or TRBV6-3 and TRBJ1-1, with D unresolved. This CDR3 has 13 residues. From germline, CDR1 is MNHEY and CDR2 SVGEGT. The V gene lost 7 bases and the J gene lost 4 bases, with 13 bases spanning the gap. DNA of the CDR3: TGTGCCAGCAACCACGGTGGCGGCACTGAAGCTTTCTTT. It translates to CASNHGGGTEAFF.

This clonotype was picked up a small number of times. The V gene is TRBV3-1, the J gene TRBJ2-7; TRBD2 agrees at 7 bases. The CDR3 is made up of 14 amino acids. V trimming: 4 bases; J trimming: 2 bases; junction bases outside the gene matches: 5. Germline CDR1 is LGHDT and CDR2 is YNNKEL (reference sequence). Here the CDR3 DNA reads TGTGCCAGCAGCCTAGGAGGGACTACCTACGAGCAGTACTTC. This encodes CASSLGGTTYEQYF.

This clonotype was seen only a few times. The rearrangement joins TRBV18 to TRBJ2-7; 11 nucleotides agree with TRBD1. V shed 6 bases, J shed 5 bases, and the junction held 3 bases outside the gene matches. The CDR3 contains 13 residues. Germline loops: CDR1 KGHSH, CDR2 LQKENI. Here the CDR3 DNA reads TGTGCCAGCTCGCCGGGACAGGGGGACGAGCAGTACTTC. It is translated as CASSPGQGDEQYF.

The V and J genes are TRBV5-1 and TRBJ1-4; 8 bases agree with TRBD1. This CDR3 is built from 14 residues. In germline, CDR1 is SGHRS, CDR2 YFSETQ. The V segment lost 4 bases and the J segment 10 bases; nucleotides outside the gene matches: 9. CDR3 sequence reads: CASSNRTGLGKLFF. CDR3 DNA sequence: TGCGCCAGCAGCAACAGGACAGGGTTGGGAAAACTGTTTTTT.

The chain employs TRBV6-2 or TRBV6-3 and TRBJ2-7, with D perhaps matching TRBD2 (6 bases). Germline CDR1 MNHEY, CDR2 SVGEGT. V was pared by 2 bases and J by 4 bases, with 18 bases between. The CDR3 has 16 amino acids. The chain's CDR3 is CASSYHWGRELYEQYF. The CDR3 coding sequence is TGTGCCAGCAGTTACCATTGGGGCCGGGAGCTATACGAGCAGTACTTC.

This clonotype was seen more than once but under ten times. CDR3 sequence reads: CASIDLPGLADTGELFF. The CDR3 bases are TGTGCCAGCATTGACCTACCGGGACTAGCGGACACCGGGGAGCTGTTTTTT. The V call is TRBV6-1, the J call TRBJ2-2; 11 bases agree with TRBD2. Trimming removed 7 bases from V and 3 bases from J; junction bases left unmatched: 10. Germline loops: CDR1 MNHNS, CDR2 SASEGT. The CDR3 contains 17 residues.

As DNA, the CDR3 is TGTGCCAGCAGCAATGTTGGGGGAATTCAGAACTTC. It encodes CASSNVGGIQNF. The V call is TRBV21-1, the J call TRBJ2-4; TRBD1, as called in the table, went unchecked against the DNA. TRBV21-1 constitutes a pseudogene. This CDR3 comprises 12 residues.

The chain has TRBV15 and TRBJ2-7; TRBD2 is a possible D gene (6 bases). Germline CDR1 reads LNHNV; CDR2 reads YYDKDF (reference sequence). The CDR3 has 15 residues. Deletions cut 3 bases from V and 2 bases from J, with 14 bases between. The CDR3 DNA sequence: TGTGCCACCAGCAGGGAAAAAGCTAGCGCCTACGAGCAGTACTTC. The encoded protein is CATSREKASAYEQYF.

The chain employs TRBV5-1 and TRBJ2-3, with D hard to call. The CDR3 runs to 14 residues. Per germline, CDR1 SGHRS and CDR2 YFSETQ. V lost 0 bases, J lost 2 bases, and 7 bases lay in between. DNA of the CDR3: TGCGCCAGCAGCTTGGCCCTCGCCACAGATACGCAGTATTTT. Protein product: CASSLALATDTQYF.

CDR3 loop: CASSGLSYNEQFF. The CDR3 nucleotides are TGTGCCAGCAGTGGACTGTCCTACAATGAGCAGTTCTTC. J is TRBJ2-1 and V is TRBV6-2 or TRBV6-3; D is perhaps TRBD2 (5 bases). Trimming removed 5 bases from V and 1 base from J, with 6 bases in between. The CDR3 loop spans 13 amino acids. Germline V lookup: CDR1 MNHEY, CDR2 SVGEGT.

A remark on this clonotype: Being one base from a much bigger clone, this may be a read error. The V and J genes are TRBV5-1 and TRBJ1-4; no definite D call. V shed 4 bases and J shed 0 bases, with 13 bases lying between them. In germline, CDR1 is SGHRS, CDR2 YFSETQ. The CDR3 is made up of 16 amino acids. CDR3 bases: TGCGCCAGCAGCCCGGACGGAGAACCAACTAATGAAAAACTGTTTTTT. Translating gives CASSPDGEPTNEKLFF.

This clonotype turned up a few times. V gene TRBV7-2 combines with J gene TRBJ2-1, with 13 bases that match TRBD2. J was trimmed by 3 bases and V by 1 base; bases with no gene match: 3. Germline CDR1 and CDR2: SGHTA and FQGNSA. The CDR3 totals 17 residues. CDR3 in amino acids: CASSLVGLAGVYNEQFF. For the CDR3, the DNA is TGTGCCAGCAGCTTAGTAGGACTAGCGGGAGTCTACAATGAGCAGTTCTTC.

This clonotype was observed a few times. V and J are TRBV12-3 or TRBV12-4 and TRBJ2-1; no firm D call. V was pared by 6 bases and J by 4 bases, with 10 bases between. The CDR3 is made up of 13 amino acids. CDR3 in DNA: TGTGCCAGCAGGAACCAGGAATACAATGAGCAGTTCTTC. Protein: CASRNQEYNEQFF.

This clonotype appeared once. The rearrangement uses TRBV5-1 and TRBJ2-5; D is perhaps TRBD1 or TRBD2 (6 bases each). Deletions cut 5 bases from V and 3 bases from J, with 17 bases between. There are 15 residues in the CDR3. Germline CDR1 and CDR2: SGHRS and YFSETQ. The CDR3: CASSQGMRGEETQYF. The CDR3 DNA reads as TGCGCCAGCAGTCAAGGAATGAGGGGGGAAGAGACCCAGTACTTC.

At least ten counts were recorded for this clonotype. The genes are TRBV28 and TRBJ1-5; D remains unclear. Germline V gene lookup returns CDR1 MDHEN and CDR2 SYDVKM. V lost 7 bases and J lost 1, with 8 bases in between. This CDR3 is built from 13 residues. This CDR3 is CASNTDSNQPQHF. As DNA, the CDR3 is TGTGCCAGCAATACCGACAGCAATCAGCCCCAGCATTTT.

The chain is built from TRBV6-5 and TRBJ2-2, with TRBD2 matching over 10 bases. CDR1 is MNHEY, CDR2 SVGAGI, per germline. V gave up 2 bases and J gave up 4 bases; unmatched junction bases: 7. This CDR3 has 17 residues. The CDR3 region is CASSYQLAGRGTGELFF. Here the CDR3 DNA reads TGTGCCAGCAGTTACCAACTAGCGGGGCGGGGCACCGGGGAGCTGTTTTTT.

The rearrangement links TRBV6-1 to TRBJ2-3; D might be TRBD2 (7 bases). Trimming cost V 1 base and J 2 bases, with 10 bases left between them. Germline V gives CDR1 MNHNS, CDR2 SASEGT. This CDR3 contains 15 residues. The CDR3 loop reads CASSEGGGPTDTQYF. DNA of the CDR3: TGTGCCAGCAGTGAAGGCGGGGGCCCCACAGATACGCAGTATTTT.

This clonotype was seen more than once but under ten times. The rearrangement joins TRBV20-1 to TRBJ1-2; possible D gene TRBD1, 6 bases. V shed 6 bases and J shed 4 bases, with 12 bases lying between them. This CDR3 is built from 12 residues. Looked up from germline, CDR1 is DFQATT and CDR2 is SNEGSKA (reference sequence). In nucleotides, the CDR3 is TGCAGTGCCCACAGGGTCGGCTATGGCTACACCTTC. Translated: CSAHRVGYGYTF.

This rearrangement joins TRBV20-1 to TRBJ2-1, with 10 bases fitting TRBD2. This CDR3 is built from 16 residues. The trim removed 6 bases at V and 0 bases at J, leaving 8 bases unmatched. Germline CDR1 and CDR2: DFQATT and SNEGSKA (reference sequence). CDR3 sequence (DNA): TGCAGTGCCCGAGAGGCTAGCGGGAGCTCCTACAATGAGCAGTTCTTC. Residues: CSAREASGSSYNEQFF.

This clonotype was counted ten times or more. The rearrangement uses TRBV20-1 and TRBJ1-5; D may be TRBD1 (5 bases). In germline, CDR1 is DFQATT, CDR2 SNEGSKA (reference sequence). Trimming shortened V by 5 bases and J by 4 bases, and 12 bases separated the two germline ends. This CDR3 spans 13 amino acids. In DNA form, the CDR3 reads TGCAGTGCTCTTCAGGGTGGGAATCAGCCCCAGCATTTT. It encodes CSALQGGNQPQHF.

The CDR3 coding sequence is TGTGCCAGCAGCCAAGGGAGCGGGGGGATGTCAGATACGCAGTATTTT. The encoded protein is CASSQGSGGMSDTQYF. This chain connects TRBV4-2 to TRBJ2-3, with TRBD2 matching 9 bases. Germline V gene data show CDR1 as LGHNA and CDR2 as YNFKEQ. The CDR3 loop spans 16 amino acids. V trimming: 1 base; J trimming: 4 bases; junction bases outside the gene matches: 6.

The chain is built from TRBV20-1 and TRBJ2-1, with TRBD1 matching over 7 bases. V was clipped by 4 bases and J by 0 bases; unmatched bases: 9. There are 16 residues in the CDR3. Per germline, CDR1 DFQATT and CDR2 SNEGSKA (reference sequence). The CDR3 protein is CSAIPDRASSYNEQFF. The CDR3, as DNA: TGCAGTGCTATACCAGACAGGGCTAGCTCCTACAATGAGCAGTTCTTC.

The chain combines TRBV20-1 with TRBJ1-2, with TRBD1 as a possible D gene (5 bases). The V end lost 5 bases, the J end lost 3 bases, and 10 bases lay between the germline ends. CDR3 length: 12 amino acids. CDR1 and CDR2 (germline): DFQATT, SNEGSKA (reference sequence). This chain's CDR3 is CSAARVDYGYTF. CDR3 sequence (DNA): TGCAGTGCTGCCAGGGTCGACTATGGCTACACCTTC.

This clonotype was found many times. The chain employs TRBV7-2 and TRBJ2-2, with 7 bases identical to TRBD1. The germline CDR1 and CDR2 sequences are SGHTA and FQGNSA. The ends lost 5 bases at V and 6 bases at J; junction bases unmatched: 6. The CDR3 loop spans 14 amino acids. The DNA for the CDR3 is TGTGCCAGCAGCCCCCCAGACAGGGCCGGGGAGCTGTTTTTT. Its translation: CASSPPDRAGELFF.

This clonotype occurred a few times. The rearrangement joins TRBV7-8 to TRBJ1-4, with D tentatively TRBD1 (5 bases). The germline V gene encodes CDR1 SGHVS and CDR2 FQNEAQ. V gave up 3 bases and J gave up 7 bases, with 12 bases separating them. CDR3 size: 14 residues. The CDR3 sequence: CASSFRGSAEKLFF. The CDR3 nucleotides are TGTGCCAGCAGCTTTCGGGGGAGTGCTGAAAAACTGTTTTTT. Full variable domain (rest looked up from reference TRBV7-8 and TRBJ1-4): GAGVSQSPRYKVAKRGQDVALRCDPISGHVSLFWYQQALGQGPEFLTYFQNEAQLDKSGLPSDRFFAERPEGSVSTLKIQRTQQEDSAVYLCASSFRGSAEKLFFGSGTQLSVL.

J is TRBJ1-1 and V is TRBV27; 11 bases are shared with TRBD1. CDR3 length: 14 amino acids. Per germline, CDR1 MNHEY and CDR2 SMNVEV (reference sequence). Losses at the gene ends were 3 bases for V and 6 bases for J; bases not matched to a gene: 3. This CDR3 reads CASSFTGQGAEAFF. CDR3 DNA: TGTGCCAGCAGTTTCACGGGACAGGGGGCTGAAGCTTTCTTT.

This chain links TRBV7-2 with TRBJ1-2, with TRBD1 matching 7 bases. Trimming removed 2 bases from V and 4 bases from J; junction bases left unmatched: 7. CDR3 size: 15 residues. Germline V CDR1 and CDR2: SGHTA, FQGNSA. CDR3 nucleotide sequence: TGTGCCAGCAGCTTAACGGCCTGGGACAGCTATGGCTACACCTTC. It is translated as CASSLTAWDSYGYTF.

This clonotype was found many times. The chain combines TRBV5-1 with TRBJ2-4, with TRBD1 matching over 7 bases. Germline-derived CDR1 and CDR2 are SGHRS and YFSETQ. J lost 10 bases, V lost 4 bases, and 8 bases had no gene match. CDR3 length: 13 amino acids. CDR3 sequence reads: CASSGPEGAIQYF. The DNA for the CDR3 is TGCGCCAGCAGCGGGCCAGAGGGGGCGATTCAGTACTTC.

This chain links TRBV14 with TRBJ2-3, with a possible D match to TRBD1 (7 bases). V lost 4 bases and J lost 0, with 17 bases in between. Germline CDR1 and CDR2: SGHDN and FVKESK. The CDR3 consists of 17 residues. CDR3 bases: TGTGCCAGCAGCCCCCACGCAGGGGGAGGAAGCACAGATACGCAGTATTTT. Protein: CASSPHAGGGSTDTQYF.

This clonotype came up a few times. The J gene is TRBJ1-1, the V gene TRBV4-3, with no clear D. Trimming took 0 bases from V and 6 from J, leaving 11 bases between them. This CDR3 has 14 residues. The germline CDR1 and CDR2 sequences are LGHNA and YSLEER. In DNA form, the CDR3 reads TGCGCCAGCAGCCAAGATCCAAAGGTTGCTGAAGCTTTCTTT. It encodes CASSQDPKVAEAFF.